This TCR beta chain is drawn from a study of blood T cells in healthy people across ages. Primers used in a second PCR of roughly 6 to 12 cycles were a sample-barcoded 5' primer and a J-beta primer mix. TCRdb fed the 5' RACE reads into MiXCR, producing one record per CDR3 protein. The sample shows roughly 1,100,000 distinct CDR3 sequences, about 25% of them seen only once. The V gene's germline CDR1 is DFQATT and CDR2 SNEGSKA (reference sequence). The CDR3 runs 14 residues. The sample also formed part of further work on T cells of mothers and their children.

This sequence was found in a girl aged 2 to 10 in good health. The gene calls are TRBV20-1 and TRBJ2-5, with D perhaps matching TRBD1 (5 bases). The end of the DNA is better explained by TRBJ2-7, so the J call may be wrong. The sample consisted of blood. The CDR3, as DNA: TGCAGTGCTTCCTCCGCCAGGGACTCCTACGAGCAGTACTTC. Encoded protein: CSASSARDSYEQYF.